Below are 29 T cell receptor beta chains sequenced from a single sample in a study of T cell repertoires in cytomegalovirus infection. One entry per CDR3 protein, called by TCRdb with MiXCR from the reads. The profile shows some 220,000 distinct CDR3 sequences, around 40% of them singletons. For these TCRs, the target antigens are not known. The specimen comprised CD8+ T cells from cultured PBMCs, sampled from culture after CMV antigen stimulation. The receptor source for this set is a human donor in good health (CMV status not recorded). Some clones in this sample may be carry-over from other donors' samples.

The V and J genes are TRBV28 and TRBJ1-1; D remains ambiguous. This CDR3 spans 15 amino acids. The V end lost 7 bases, the J end lost 0 bases, and 15 bases lay between the germline ends. The V gene's germline CDR1 is MDHEN and CDR2 SYDVKM. CDR3 protein: CASTTMWEMNTEAFF. CDR3 bases: TGTGCCAGCACCACCATGTGGGAAATGAACACTGAAGCTTTCTTT.

The CDR3 spells CASSFGARGDTQYF. DNA for the CDR3: TGTGCCAGCAGTTTCGGTGCAAGAGGAGATACGCAGTATTTT. V is TRBV28 and J is TRBJ2-3; no clear D. The V and J ends lost 3 bases and 5 bases respectively, with 12 bases between them. The CDR3 contains 14 residues. CDR1 and CDR2 (germline): MDHEN, SYDVKM.

This clonotype has just a few counts. The rearrangement uses TRBV5-6 and TRBJ2-3; either TRBD1 or TRBD2 may supply D (5 bases each). Trimming left V 0 bases short and J 6 bases short, with 8 bases between. This CDR3 spans 13 amino acids. The V gene's germline CDR1 is SGHDT and CDR2 YYEEEE. The CDR3 here is CASSLGWGDTQYF. The CDR3 DNA follows: TGTGCCAGCAGCTTGGGGTGGGGGGATACGCAGTATTTT.

The gene calls are TRBV2 and TRBJ1-2; 9 positions match TRBD1. This CDR3 contains 15 residues. CDR1 and CDR2 from the germline V gene are SNHLY and FYNNEI. The junction had 2 bases not matched to a gene; V was cut back by 0 bases and J by 3 bases. DNA of the CDR3: TGTGCCAGCAGTGAAGCCCGGACAGGGGACTATGGCTACACCTTC. Protein sequence: CASSEARTGDYGYTF. The complete variable domain, with remaining parts taken from reference TRBV2 and TRBJ1-2, reads EPEVTQTPSHQVTQMGQEVILRCVPISNHLYFYWYRQILGQKVEFLVSFYNNEISEKSEIFDDQFSVERPDGSNFTLKIRSTKLEDSAMYFCASSEARTGDYGYTFGSGTRLTVV.

There are many counts of this clonotype. Here the CDR3 DNA reads TGTGCCAGCCGCCAGGGACGCCTTGAGCAGTACTTC. It translates to CASRQGRLEQYF. The J gene is TRBJ2-7, the V gene TRBV6-1; D assignment may be TRBD1 or TRBD2 (5 bases each). Germline V lookup: CDR1 MNHNS, CDR2 SASEGT. CDR3 length equals 12 residues. With 8 bases removed from V and 7 bases from J, the gap between germline ends came to 15 bases.

This clonotype was counted only a few times. The chain couples TRBV6-2 or TRBV6-3 to TRBJ1-1, with D hard to call. Trimming cost V 7 bases and J 2 bases, with 11 bases left between them. CDR3 length equals 13 residues. Germline-derived CDR1 and CDR2 are MNHEY and SVGEGT. The CDR3 sequence: CASTIGVNTEAFF. For the CDR3, the DNA is TGTGCCAGCACCATCGGAGTTAACACTGAAGCTTTCTTT.

The V call is TRBV3-1, the J call TRBJ2-6; D not certain. Germline V gives CDR1 LGHDT, CDR2 YNNKEL (reference sequence). This CDR3 is built from 15 residues. V was trimmed by 4 bases and J by 4 bases, leaving 11 bases between them. The CDR3 here is CASSPFKQGANVLTF. In nucleotides, the CDR3 is TGTGCCAGCAGCCCTTTCAAACAGGGGGCCAACGTCCTGACTTTC.

V usage is TRBV10-3 and J usage is TRBJ2-7, with 9 nucleotides matching TRBD1. V shed 3 bases and J 0 bases; nucleotides not matched to a gene: 3. The germline CDR1 and CDR2 sequences are ENHRY and SYGVKD. This CDR3 contains 15 residues. The CDR3 sequence is CAISEDRGASYEQYF. Here the CDR3 DNA reads TGTGCCATCAGTGAAGACAGGGGGGCCTCCTACGAGCAGTACTTC.

In this sample, this clonotype turned up many times. The genes are TRBV7-8 and TRBJ2-1; D may be TRBD2 (5 bases). Trimming cost V 6 bases and J 10 bases, with 13 bases left between them. This CDR3 is 12 amino acids long. CDR1 and CDR2 from the germline V gene are SGHVS and FQNEAQ. The CDR3: CASRQTGNEQFF. CDR3 DNA sequence: TGTGCCAGCAGGCAGACGGGAAACGAGCAGTTCTTC.

The sample holds one count of this clonotype. The chain uses TRBV11-2 and TRBJ1-4, with 9 nucleotides matching TRBD1. Germline CDR1 and CDR2: SGHAT and FQNNGV. The length of the CDR3 is 16 residues. V gave up 4 bases and J gave up 4 bases; unmatched junction bases: 7. This CDR3 is CASSYPGQGDNEKLFF. For the CDR3, the DNA is TGTGCCAGCAGCTATCCGGGACAGGGTGATAATGAAAAACTGTTTTTT.

The V and J genes are TRBV28 and TRBJ1-2; D is ambiguous. Trimming took 1 base from V and 8 from J, leaving 11 bases between them. The CDR3 totals 13 residues. Germline V gene lookup returns CDR1 MDHEN and CDR2 SYDVKM. CDR3: CASSLSGMDGYTF. CDR3 in DNA: TGTGCCAGCAGTTTATCCGGCATGGACGGCTACACCTTC.

The rearrangement uses TRBV2 and TRBJ1-2; possibly TRBD1 for D (6 bases). CDR1 and CDR2 (germline): SNHLY, FYNNEI. The CDR3 has 15 amino acids. Trimming removed 4 bases at V and 3 bases at J, with 15 bases between. CDR3 amino acids: CASSAAGALDYGYTF. The CDR3 coding sequence is TGTGCCAGCAGTGCGGCGGGGGCGCTGGACTATGGCTACACCTTC.

The sample holds a few counts of this clonotype. The chain links TRBV19 to TRBJ1-5; no clear D. This CDR3 is built from 14 residues. CDR1 is LNHDA and CDR2 is SQIVND in the germline V gene (reference sequence). V lost 5 bases and J 2 bases, leaving 10 bases between the germline ends. CDR3 in DNA: TGTGCCAGTAGTTTTGGGTCTCGCAATCAGCCCCAGCATTTT. Its translation is CASSFGSRNQPQHF.

The chain couples TRBV27 to TRBJ2-1; 13 bases agree with TRBD2. Looked up from germline, CDR1 is MNHEY and CDR2 is SMNVEV (reference sequence). The CDR3 sequence is 15 residues long. With 4 bases clipped from V and 10 bases from J, the junction kept 7 bases outside the gene matches. The CDR3, as DNA: TGTGCCAGCAGTTCCGGGACTAGCGGGATTGGCGAGCAGTTCTTC. Encoded protein: CASSSGTSGIGEQFF.

This clonotype was counted once. A much larger clone is a single base away; this may be a read error. The chain has TRBV7-2 and TRBJ2-3; D not resolved. CDR3 size: 17 residues. Germline CDR1 is SGHTA and CDR2 is FQGNSA. Trimming took off 1 base at V and 0 bases at J, with 14 bases between the two ends. Written as DNA, the CDR3 is TGTGCCAGCAGCTTAGAATCCGTGCTACATAGCACAGATACGCAGTATTTT. Protein product: CASSLESVLHSTDTQYF.

The rearrangement links TRBV27 to TRBJ2-1; 7 bases fit TRBD1. Trimming cost V 6 bases and J 7 bases; bases outside gene matches: 12. This CDR3 is 15 amino acids long. From germline, CDR1 is MNHEY and CDR2 SMNVEV (reference sequence). The CDR3 region has the DNA TGTGCCAGCAGGCCAGGGACAGCCCTAGGGAATGAGCAGTTCTTC. Its protein is CASRPGTALGNEQFF.

A note on this clonotype: The junction does not match germline at one end; this may be a read error. This chain links TRBV7-2 with TRBJ2-3; a possible D gene is TRBD2 (6 bases). The length of the CDR3 is 16 residues. Germline CDR1 SGHTA, CDR2 FQGNSA. The CDR3: CASSQGPGRNTDTHYF. CDR3 in DNA: TGTGCCAGCAGTCAAGGGCCGGGGAGGAACACAGATACGCACTATTTT.

The rearrangement uses TRBV5-4 and TRBJ2-7; 7 bases are a match to TRBD1. CDR1 is SGHNT, CDR2 YYREEE, per germline (reference sequence). The CDR3 has 14 amino acids. J was trimmed by 2 bases and V by 1 base; bases with no gene match: 3. CDR3 sequence: CASSLWDRPYEQYF. As DNA, the CDR3 is TGTGCCAGCAGCTTGTGGGACAGACCCTACGAGCAGTACTTC. The full variable domain, its missing parts supplied by reference TRBV5-4 and TRBJ2-7, is ETGVTQSPTHLIKTRGQQVTLRCSSQSGHNTVSWYQQALGQGPQFIFQYYREEENGRGNFPPRFSGLQFPNYSSELNVNALELDDSALYLCASSLWDRPYEQYFGPGTRLTVT.

This clonotype showed up just a few times. The CDR3 region is CASSLGGVGQPQHF. In nucleotides, the CDR3 is TGTGCCAGCAGCTTAGGGGGTGTTGGTCAGCCCCAGCATTTT. V is TRBV7-9 and J is TRBJ1-5, with D unclear. V was clipped by 1 base and J by 6 bases, with 10 bases between them. The CDR3 loop spans 14 amino acids. Germline V gene lookup returns CDR1 SEHNR and CDR2 FQNEAQ (reference sequence). The full variable domain, completed using reference TRBV7-9 and TRBJ1-5, is DTGVSQNPRHKITKRGQNVTFRCDPISEHNRLYWYRQTLGQGPEFLTYFQNEAQLEKSRLLSDRFSAERPKGSFSTLEIQRTEQGDSAMYLCASSLGGVGQPQHFGDGTRLSIL.

The count of this clonotype is one. This rearrangement joins TRBV7-4 to TRBJ2-3; 14 bases are a match to TRBD2. The CDR3 is 19 residues long. Trimming took 2 bases from V and 2 from J; bases not matched to a gene: 9. Germline V lookup: CDR1 SGHVT, CDR2 SQSDAQ. CDR3 DNA sequence: TGTGCCAGCAGCTTATCGGGACTAGCGGGGGCGTCCCTCACAGATACGCAGTATTTT. Its protein product is CASSLSGLAGASLTDTQYF.

This clonotype was seen a handful of times. V gene TRBV7-9 combines with J gene TRBJ2-1; TRBD2 matches 11 bases. Germline trimming cut 5 bases from V and 2 bases from J; bases unmatched to any gene: 5. CDR1 and CDR2 from the germline V gene are SEHNR and FQNEAQ (reference sequence). The CDR3 is 16 amino acids. CDR3 protein: CASSGIAGGTYNEQFF. The CDR3 nucleotides read TGTGCCAGCAGCGGAATAGCGGGGGGGACCTACAATGAGCAGTTCTTC.

There are many counts of this clonotype. CDR3 bases: TGTGCCAGCAGCACTAGCGGGGGAGATAATGAGCAGTTCTTC. Translated: CASSTSGGDNEQFF. The rearrangement links TRBV7-3 to TRBJ2-1, with 11 bases that match TRBD2. V was pared by 5 bases and J by 7 bases, with 4 bases of the junction left unmatched. The CDR3 runs to 14 residues. Germline V gene data show CDR1 as SGHTA and CDR2 as FQGTGA.

There are many counts of this clonotype. DNA for the CDR3: TGTGCCAGCAGCTTAGGCCCGGGGCAGATGACTAATGAAAAACTGTTTTTT. As protein: CASSLGPGQMTNEKLFF. The chain is built from TRBV7-2 and TRBJ1-4, with a tentative D call TRBD1 (5 bases). From germline, CDR1 is SGHTA and CDR2 FQGNSA. This CDR3 contains 17 residues. V lost 1 base, J lost 2 bases, and 14 bases lay in between.

The rearrangement joins TRBV2 to TRBJ2-1, with D uncertain. The germline gives CDR1 SNHLY, CDR2 FYNNEI. V lost 3 bases to trimming and J lost 0 bases, with 6 bases between them. This CDR3 has 14 amino acids. CDR3 sequence: CASSEISSYNEQFF. CDR3 nucleotide sequence: TGTGCCAGCAGTGAGATTAGCTCCTACAATGAGCAGTTCTTC.

This clonotype came up many times. The chain has TRBV7-2 and TRBJ1-5; D not resolved. V lost 5 bases to trimming and J lost 4 bases, with 9 bases between them. The CDR3 runs 13 residues. Germline lookup yields CDR1 SGHTA and CDR2 FQGNSA. CDR3 sequence (DNA): TGTGCCAGCAGCCTCAGTGAGAATCAGCCCCAGCATTTT. This codes for CASSLSENQPQHF.

This clonotype has a single count. The chain carries TRBV19 and TRBJ2-3; either TRBD1 or TRBD2 may fit D (5 bases each). The ends were cut back, 8 bases at V and 1 base at J, with 16 bases in the middle. There are 15 residues in the CDR3. Germline-derived CDR1 and CDR2 are LNHDA and SQIVND (reference sequence). CDR3 DNA sequence: TGTGCCAGTGGAACCGGGACCCCGGGCACAGATACGCAGTATTTT. It is translated as CASGTGTPGTDTQYF.

The chain employs TRBV12-3 or TRBV12-4 and TRBJ2-7; 7 positions agree with TRBD2. V was clipped by 2 bases and J by 4 bases; unmatched bases: 2. CDR3 size: 13 residues. CDR3 nucleotide sequence: TGTGCCAGCAGTTTACGGGGGGATTACGAGCAGTACTTC. Amino acid sequence: CASSLRGDYEQYF.

V and J are TRBV12-3 or TRBV12-4 and TRBJ1-4; perhaps TRBD1 as D (6 bases). V was pared by 2 bases and J by 10 bases, with 17 bases between. There are 15 residues in the CDR3. The CDR3 region is CASSLSGRRGGKLFF. CDR3 nucleotides: TGTGCCAGCAGTTTAAGTGGGCGACGAGGGGGAAAACTGTTTTTT.

The rearrangement joins TRBV28 to TRBJ2-1, with D tentatively TRBD2 (6 bases). In germline, CDR1 is MDHEN, CDR2 SYDVKM. The CDR3 spans 12 residues. Between the trimmed V and J ends, which lost 3 bases and 12 bases, there was a span of 12 bases. CDR3 region: CASSFGLYVQFF. DNA of the CDR3: TGTGCCAGCAGTTTCGGACTATATGTGCAGTTCTTC. Complete variable domain (other parts from reference TRBV28 and TRBJ2-1): DVKVTQSSRYLVKRTGEKVFLECVQDMDHENMFWYRQDPGLGLRLIYFSYDVKMKEKGDIPEGYSVSREKKERFSLILESASTNQTSMYLCASSFGLYVQFFGPGTRLTVL.